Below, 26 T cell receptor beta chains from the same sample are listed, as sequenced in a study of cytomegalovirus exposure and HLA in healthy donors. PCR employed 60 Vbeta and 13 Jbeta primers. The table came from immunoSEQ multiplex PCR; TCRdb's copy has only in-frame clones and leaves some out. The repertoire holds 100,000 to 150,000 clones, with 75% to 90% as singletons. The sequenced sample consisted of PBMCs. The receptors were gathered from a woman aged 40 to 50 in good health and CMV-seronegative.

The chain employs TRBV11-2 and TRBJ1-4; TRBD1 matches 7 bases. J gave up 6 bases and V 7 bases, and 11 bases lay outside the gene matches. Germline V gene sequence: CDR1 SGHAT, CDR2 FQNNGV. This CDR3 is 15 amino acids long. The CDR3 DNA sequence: TGTGCCAGCACCCGCACCGGGACAGTGTATGAAAAACTGTTTTTT. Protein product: CASTRTGTVYEKLFF.

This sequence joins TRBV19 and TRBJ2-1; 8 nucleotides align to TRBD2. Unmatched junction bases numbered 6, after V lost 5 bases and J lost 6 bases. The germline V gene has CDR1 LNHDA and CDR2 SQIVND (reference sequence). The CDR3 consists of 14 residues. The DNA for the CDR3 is TGTGCCAGTAGTTTGGCGGGGGGTCCCAATGAGCAGTTCTTC. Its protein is CASSLAGGPNEQFF.

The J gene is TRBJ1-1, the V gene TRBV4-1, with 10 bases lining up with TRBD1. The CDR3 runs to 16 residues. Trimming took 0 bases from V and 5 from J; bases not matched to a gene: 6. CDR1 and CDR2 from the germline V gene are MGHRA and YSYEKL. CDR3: CASSQDDRGRGTEAFF. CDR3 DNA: TGCGCCAGCAGCCAAGATGACAGGGGGCGAGGAACTGAAGCTTTCTTT.

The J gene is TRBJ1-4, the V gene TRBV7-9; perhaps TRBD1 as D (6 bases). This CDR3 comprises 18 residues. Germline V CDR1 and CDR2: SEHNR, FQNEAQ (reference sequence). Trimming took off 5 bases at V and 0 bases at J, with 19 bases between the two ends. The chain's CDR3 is CASSPGRGTLTTNEKLFF. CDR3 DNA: TGTGCCAGCAGCCCAGGCAGGGGTACTTTAACAACTAATGAAAAACTGTTTTTT.

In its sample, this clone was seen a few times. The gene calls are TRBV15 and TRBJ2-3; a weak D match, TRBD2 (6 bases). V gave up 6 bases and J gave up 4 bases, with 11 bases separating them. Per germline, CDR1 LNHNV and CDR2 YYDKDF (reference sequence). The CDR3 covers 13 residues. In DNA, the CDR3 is TGTGCCACCAGTCCCTGGGGGGCAGATACGCAGTATTTT. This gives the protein CATSPWGADTQYF.

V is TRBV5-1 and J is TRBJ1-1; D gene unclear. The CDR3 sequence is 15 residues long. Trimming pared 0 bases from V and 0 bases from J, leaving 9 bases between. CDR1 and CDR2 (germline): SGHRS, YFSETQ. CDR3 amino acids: CASSLGATLNTEAFF. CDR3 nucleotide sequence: TGCGCCAGCAGCTTGGGTGCTACCTTGAACACTGAAGCTTTCTTT. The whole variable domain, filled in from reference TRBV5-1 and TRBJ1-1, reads KAGVTQTPRYLIKTRGQQVTLSCSPISGHRSVSWYQQTPGQGLQFLFEYFSETQRNKGNFPGRFSGRQFSNSRSEMNVSTLELGDSALYLCASSLGATLNTEAFFGQGTRLTVV.

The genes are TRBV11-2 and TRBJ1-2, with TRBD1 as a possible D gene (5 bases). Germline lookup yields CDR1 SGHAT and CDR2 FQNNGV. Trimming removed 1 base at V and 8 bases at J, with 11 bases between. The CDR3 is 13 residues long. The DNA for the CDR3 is TGTGCCAGCAGCTTAGGGTGGGGGAGGGGCTACACCTTC. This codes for CASSLGWGRGYTF.

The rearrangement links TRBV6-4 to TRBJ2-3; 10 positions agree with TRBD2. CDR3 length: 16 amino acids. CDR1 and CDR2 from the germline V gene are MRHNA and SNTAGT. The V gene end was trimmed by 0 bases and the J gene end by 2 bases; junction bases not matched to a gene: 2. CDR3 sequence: CASSDSSGGDTDTQYF. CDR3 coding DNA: TGTGCCAGCAGTGACTCGAGCGGGGGGGACACAGATACGCAGTATTTT.

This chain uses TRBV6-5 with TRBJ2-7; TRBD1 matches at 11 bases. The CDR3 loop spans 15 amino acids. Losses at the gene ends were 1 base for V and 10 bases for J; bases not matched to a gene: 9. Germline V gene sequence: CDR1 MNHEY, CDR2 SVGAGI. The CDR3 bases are TGTGCCAGCAGTTACTGGACAGGGGGCGCATTTGGACAGTACTTC. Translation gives CASSYWTGGAFGQYF.

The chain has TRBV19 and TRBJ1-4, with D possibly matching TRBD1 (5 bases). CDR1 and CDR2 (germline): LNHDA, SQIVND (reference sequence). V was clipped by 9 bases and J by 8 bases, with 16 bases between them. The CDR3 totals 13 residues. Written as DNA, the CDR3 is TGTGCCAGCCGCGGCGGGGGAGACGAAAAACTGTTTTTT. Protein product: CASRGGGDEKLFF.

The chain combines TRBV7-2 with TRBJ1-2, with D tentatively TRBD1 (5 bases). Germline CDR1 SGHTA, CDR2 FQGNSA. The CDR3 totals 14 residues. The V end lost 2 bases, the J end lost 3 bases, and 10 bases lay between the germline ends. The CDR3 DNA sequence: TGTGCCAGCAGCTTACGGGGGGGTGACTATGGCTACACCTTC. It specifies CASSLRGGDYGYTF.

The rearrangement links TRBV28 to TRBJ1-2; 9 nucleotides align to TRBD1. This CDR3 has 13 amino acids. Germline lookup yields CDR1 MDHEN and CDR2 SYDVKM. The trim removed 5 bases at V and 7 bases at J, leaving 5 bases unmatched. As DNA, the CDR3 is TGTGCCAGCAGTGCTCCGGGACAGGGTGGCTACACCTTC. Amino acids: CASSAPGQGGYTF.

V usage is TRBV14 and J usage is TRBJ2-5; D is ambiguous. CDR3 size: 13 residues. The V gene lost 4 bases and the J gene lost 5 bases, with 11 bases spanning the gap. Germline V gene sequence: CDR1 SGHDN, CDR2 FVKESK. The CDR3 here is CASSLGYAETQYF. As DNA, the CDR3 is TGTGCCAGCAGCCTCGGGTATGCGGAGACCCAGTACTTC.

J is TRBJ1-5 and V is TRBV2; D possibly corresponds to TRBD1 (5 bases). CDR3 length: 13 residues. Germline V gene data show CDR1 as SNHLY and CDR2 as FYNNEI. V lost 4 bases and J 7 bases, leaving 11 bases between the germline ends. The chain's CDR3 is CASSVGGWQPQHF. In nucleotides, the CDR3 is TGTGCCAGCAGTGTCGGGGGGTGGCAGCCCCAGCATTTT.

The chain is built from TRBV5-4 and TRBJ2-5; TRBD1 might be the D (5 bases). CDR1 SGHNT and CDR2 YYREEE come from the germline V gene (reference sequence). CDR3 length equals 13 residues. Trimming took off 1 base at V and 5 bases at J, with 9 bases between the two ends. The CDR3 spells CASSLQGEETQYF. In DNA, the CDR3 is TGTGCCAGCAGCTTGCAGGGTGAGGAGACCCAGTACTTC.

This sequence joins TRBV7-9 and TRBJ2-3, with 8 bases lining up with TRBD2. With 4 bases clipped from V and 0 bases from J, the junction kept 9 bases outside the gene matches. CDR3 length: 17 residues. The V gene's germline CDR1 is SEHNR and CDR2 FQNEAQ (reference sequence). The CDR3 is CASSSFTSGHSTDTQYF. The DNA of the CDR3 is TGTGCCAGCAGCTCTTTCACTAGCGGCCATAGCACAGATACGCAGTATTTT.

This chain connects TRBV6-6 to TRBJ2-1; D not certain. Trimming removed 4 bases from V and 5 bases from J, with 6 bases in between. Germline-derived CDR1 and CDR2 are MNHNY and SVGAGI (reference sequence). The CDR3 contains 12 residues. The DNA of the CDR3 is TGTGCCAGCAGTTTCCACAACAATGAGCAGTTCTTC. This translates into CASSFHNNEQFF.

CDR3 bases: TGTGCCAGCCCTTGGCGGGGGGGCCTTAGGGGGGAGCTGTTTTTT. It yields the protein CASPWRGGLRGELFF. The chain has TRBV6-1 and TRBJ2-2; 9 bases are a match to TRBD2. This CDR3 comprises 15 residues. Germline CDR1 MNHNS, CDR2 SASEGT. Trimming cost V 8 bases and J 8 bases; bases outside gene matches: 12.

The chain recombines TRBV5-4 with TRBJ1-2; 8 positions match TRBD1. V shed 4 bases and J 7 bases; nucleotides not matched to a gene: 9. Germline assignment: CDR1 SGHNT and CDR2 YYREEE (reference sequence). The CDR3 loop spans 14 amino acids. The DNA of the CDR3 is TGTGCCAGCAGCCACGGACAGGGCACCAGTGGCTACACCTTC. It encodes CASSHGQGTSGYTF. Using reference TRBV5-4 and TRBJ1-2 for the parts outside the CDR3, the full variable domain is ETGVTQSPTHLIKTRGQQVTLRCSSQSGHNTVSWYQQALGQGPQFIFQYYREEENGRGNFPPRFSGLQFPNYSSELNVNALELDDSALYLCASSHGQGTSGYTFGSGTRLTVV.

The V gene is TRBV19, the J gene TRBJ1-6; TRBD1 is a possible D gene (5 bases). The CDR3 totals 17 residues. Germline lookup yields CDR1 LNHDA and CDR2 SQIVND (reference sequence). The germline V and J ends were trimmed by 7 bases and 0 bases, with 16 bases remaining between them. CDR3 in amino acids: CASTRDFPSSYNSPLHF. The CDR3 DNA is TGTGCCAGTACCCGGGACTTTCCGAGCTCCTATAATTCACCCCTCCACTTT. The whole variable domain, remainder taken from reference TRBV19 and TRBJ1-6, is DGGITQSPKYLFRKEGQNVTLSCEQNLNHDAMYWYRQDPGQGLRLIYYSQIVNDFQKGDIAEGYSVSREKKESFPLTVTSAQKNPTAFYLCASTRDFPSSYNSPLHFGNGTRLTVT.

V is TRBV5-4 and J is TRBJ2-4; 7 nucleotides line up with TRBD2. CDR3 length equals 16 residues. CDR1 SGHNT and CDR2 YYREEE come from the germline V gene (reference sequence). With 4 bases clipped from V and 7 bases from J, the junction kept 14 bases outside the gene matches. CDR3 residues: CASSPGGLAGANIQYF. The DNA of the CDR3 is TGTGCCAGCAGCCCCGGCGGCTTGGCGGGAGCCAACATTCAGTACTTC.

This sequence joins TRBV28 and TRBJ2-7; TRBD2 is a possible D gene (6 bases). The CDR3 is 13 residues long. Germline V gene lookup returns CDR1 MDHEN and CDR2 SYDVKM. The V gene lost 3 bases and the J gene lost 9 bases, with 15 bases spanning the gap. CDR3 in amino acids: CASSFTERGWQYF. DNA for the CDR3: TGTGCCAGCAGTTTCACGGAACGGGGGTGGCAGTACTTC.

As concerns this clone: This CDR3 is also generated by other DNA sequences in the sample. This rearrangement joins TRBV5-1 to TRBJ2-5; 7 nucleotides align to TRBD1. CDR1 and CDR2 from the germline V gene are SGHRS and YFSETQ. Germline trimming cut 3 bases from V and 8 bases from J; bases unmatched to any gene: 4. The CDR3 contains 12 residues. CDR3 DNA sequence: TGCGCCAGCAGCTCCACAGGGGAAACCCAGTACTTC. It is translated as CASSSTGETQYF.

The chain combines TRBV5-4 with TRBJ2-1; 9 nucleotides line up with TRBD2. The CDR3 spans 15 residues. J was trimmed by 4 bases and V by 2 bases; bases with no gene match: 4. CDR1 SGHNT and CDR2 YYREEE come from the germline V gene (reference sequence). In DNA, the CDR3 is TGTGCCAGCAGCTTAGGGCTAGCGGGGTACAATGAGCAGTTCTTC. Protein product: CASSLGLAGYNEQFF.

The CDR3 DNA is TGTGCCAGTGGGGGGTCTGGGGCCAACGTCCTGACTTTC. Translation gives CASGGSGANVLTF. V is TRBV19 and J is TRBJ2-6, with a tentative D call TRBD2 (6 bases). The CDR3 is 13 residues long. V was cut by 8 bases and J by 1 base, with 6 bases left in between. Germline loops: CDR1 LNHDA, CDR2 SQIVND (reference sequence).

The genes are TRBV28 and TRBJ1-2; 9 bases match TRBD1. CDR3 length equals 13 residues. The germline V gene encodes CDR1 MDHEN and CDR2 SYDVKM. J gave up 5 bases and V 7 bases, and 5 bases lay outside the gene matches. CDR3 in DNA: TGTGCCAGCACGACAGGGGGTGGGTATGGCTACACCTTC. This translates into CASTTGGGYGYTF.